This T cell receptor (beta chain) was identified during a study of PD-1 blockade in classical Hodgkin lymphoma. Points on this clone: Its matching antigen is unknown.

Study-level findings and limits: The diversity seen at baseline in complete responders resembled that of newly diagnosed patients.

Each patient experienced a relapse that followed autologous stem cell transplantation, and brentuximab vedotin exposure varied. The germline V gene encodes CDR1 SGHTA and CDR2 FQGNSA. The CDR3 spans 14 residues. Trimming pared 4 bases from V and 7 bases from J, leaving 14 bases between. The assay was immunoSEQ multiplex PCR, and TCRdb's table has in-frame clones only and misses some. The sample lists 90,000 to 100,000 clones; over 85% were seen once. This TCR derives from a human donor with classical Hodgkin lymphoma. The sequences come from peripheral blood mononuclear cells (PBMCs), collected at baseline. The chain carries TRBV7-2 and TRBJ2-1; possibly TRBD2 for D (6 bases). The CDR3 reads CASSYRLDGNEQFF. The CDR3, as DNA: TGTGCCAGCAGCTACCGACTAGACGGGAATGAGCAGTTCTTC.